The 12 T cell receptor beta chains listed next were all sequenced from one sample in a study of blood T cells in healthy people across ages. Combining a sample-barcoded 5' primer with a J-beta primer mix, a second PCR ran for about 7 to 11 cycles. A single record per CDR3 protein comes from TCRdb applying MiXCR to the 5' RACE reads. This sample has some 710,000 distinct CDR3 sequences, with more than 35% found just once. Sequenced material: blood. The receptors stem from a man older than 75 in good health.

The CDR3 loop is CATSRGGASGEQFF. CDR3 nucleotide sequence: TGTGCCACCAGCAGAGGTGGGGCTTCGGGAGAGCAGTTCTTC. J is TRBJ2-1 and V is TRBV15; D possibly uses TRBD1 or TRBD2 (5 bases each). The germline V gene has CDR1 LNHNV and CDR2 YYDKDF (reference sequence). Trimming removed 1 base from V and 10 bases from J, with 14 bases in between. CDR3 length equals 14 residues. Drawing the rest from reference TRBV15 and TRBJ2-1, the complete variable domain is DAMVIQNPRYQVTQFGKPVTLSCSQTLNHNVMYWYQQKSSQAPKLLFHYYDKDFNNEADTPDNFQSRRPNTSFCFLDIRSPGLGDTAMYLCATSRGGASGEQFFGPGTRLTVL.

This clonotype has only a few counts. The chain recombines TRBV3-1 with TRBJ2-1, with D unresolved. Germline V CDR1 and CDR2: LGHDT, YNNKEL (reference sequence). V lost 3 bases and J lost 2, with 14 bases in between. The CDR3 totals 16 residues. CDR3 residues: CASSHLAGPTYNEQFF. The CDR3 DNA sequence: TGTGCCAGCAGCCATCTGGCTGGGCCCACCTACAATGAGCAGTTCTTC.

J is TRBJ2-7 and V is TRBV29-1; weak D call: TRBD2 (6 bases). The CDR3 contains 14 residues. V gave up 0 bases and J gave up 6 bases, with 15 bases separating them. Germline assignment: CDR1 SQVTM and CDR2 ANQGSEA. The CDR3 DNA reads as TGCAGCGTTGAAGATGCGGGGAAGGTTAGCGAGCAGTACTTC. It specifies CSVEDAGKVSEQYF.

The chain combines TRBV19 with TRBJ2-1; D may correspond to TRBD1 or TRBD2 (5 bases each). The V end was cut by 5 bases, the J end by 5 bases, with 13 bases between. This CDR3 has 14 amino acids. Germline V gene data show CDR1 as LNHDA and CDR2 as SQIVND (reference sequence). The DNA for the CDR3 is TGTGCCAGTAGTGTGGGACGAGATAACAATGAGCAGTTCTTC. This translates into CASSVGRDNNEQFF.

This clonotype was detected only a few times. The chain combines TRBV29-1 with TRBJ1-4; no firm D call. V was pared by 4 bases and J by 6 bases, with 12 bases between. The germline gives CDR1 SQVTM, CDR2 ANQGSEA. This CDR3 comprises 13 residues. CDR3 sequence (DNA): TGCAGCGTTGTTGCAGGCGCGGATGAAAAACTGTTTTTT. This codes for CSVVAGADEKLFF.

This rearrangement joins TRBV12-3 or TRBV12-4 to TRBJ1-5, with D maybe TRBD1 (5 bases). Trimming removed 6 bases at V and 11 bases at J, with 14 bases between. The CDR3 is made up of 12 amino acids. The CDR3 DNA follows: TGTGCCAGCAGCCAAGGGGCCGGGTCCCAGCATTTT. Its protein is CASSQGAGSQHF.

With respect to this clonotype: It may be a read error: a sequence one base away is much more abundant. CDR3 coding DNA: TGTGCCAGCAGCACCCGGACAGGGGGCGCGACAGATACGGAGTATTTT. Its protein is CASSTRTGGATDTEYF. The V and J genes are TRBV7-2 and TRBJ2-3; 11 positions agree with TRBD1. This CDR3 region has 16 residues. Germline loops: CDR1 SGHTA, CDR2 FQGNSA.

This clonotype was counted a few times. The chain is built from TRBV20-1 and TRBJ2-3; a possible D gene is TRBD2 (6 bases). Trimming removed 3 bases from V and 2 bases from J, with 15 bases in between. The V gene's germline CDR1 is DFQATT and CDR2 SNEGSKA (reference sequence). The CDR3 extends over 15 amino acids. The DNA for the CDR3 is TGCAGTGCTAGTGGCGGGACCTCCCTCACAGATACGCAGTATTTT. Its protein product is CSASGGTSLTDTQYF.

This clonotype occurred a few times. The V gene is TRBV7-9, the J gene TRBJ2-1; possibly TRBD1 or TRBD2 for D (5 bases each). The CDR3 runs to 16 residues. CDR1 and CDR2 from the germline V gene are SEHNR and FQNEAQ (reference sequence). Trimming took off 4 bases at V and 7 bases at J, with 20 bases between the two ends. This CDR3 is CASSSDGAAKRNEQFF. CDR3 DNA: TGTGCCAGCAGCTCCGACGGGGCAGCGAAGAGGAATGAGCAGTTCTTC.

The chain uses TRBV7-3 and TRBJ2-1; 8 nucleotides align to TRBD2. Germline CDR1 is SGHTA and CDR2 is FQGTGA. The ends lost 4 bases at V and 0 bases at J; junction bases unmatched: 8. CDR3 size: 17 residues. In nucleotides, the CDR3 is TGTGCCAGCAGCTATACTAGCGGACAGAGCTCCTACAATGAGCAGTTCTTC. Amino acid sequence: CASSYTSGQSSYNEQFF.

This clonotype was seen more than once but under ten times. Possible read error: a much larger clone is one base away. V usage is TRBV30 and J usage is TRBJ2-7, with D perhaps being TRBD1 or TRBD2 (5 bases each). Germline V lookup: CDR1 GTSNPN, CDR2 SVGIG (reference sequence). The CDR3 loop spans 12 amino acids. Trimming removed 8 bases from V and 4 bases from J, with 15 bases in between. DNA of the CDR3: TGTGCCGGGGGAAGTACGATATACGAGCAGTACTTC. It yields the protein CAGGSTIYEQYF.

This chain links TRBV7-2 with TRBJ2-7; tentatively, D is TRBD2 (6 bases). CDR1 is SGHTA and CDR2 is FQGNSA in the germline V gene. CDR3 length: 16 residues. The V gene lost 4 bases and the J gene lost 6 bases, with 22 bases spanning the gap. The CDR3 sequence is CASSWRVGVGHGEQYF. The CDR3 DNA reads as TGTGCCAGCAGCTGGAGGGTCGGGGTGGGGCATGGCGAGCAGTACTTC.